This T cell receptor (beta chain) was captured in a study of cytomegalovirus exposure and HLA in healthy donors. This table comes from immunoSEQ multiplex PCR, and its TCRdb copy is limited to in-frame clones, with some not included. In the table there are 200,000 or so clones, about 79% of which are singletons. V lost 7 bases, J lost 3 bases, and 7 bases stayed unmatched. Germline CDR1 LNHDA, CDR2 SQIVND (reference sequence). The CDR3 spans 15 residues. Sequences were obtained from PBMCs. The V and J genes are TRBV19 and TRBJ1-5; 9 nucleotides match TRBD1. This receptor was identified in a woman aged 25-40 years in good health and CMV-seropositive. CDR3 protein: CASNPQGAYNQPQHF. The CDR3 nucleotides read TGTGCCAGTAACCCACAGGGGGCTTACAATCAGCCCCAGCATTTT.